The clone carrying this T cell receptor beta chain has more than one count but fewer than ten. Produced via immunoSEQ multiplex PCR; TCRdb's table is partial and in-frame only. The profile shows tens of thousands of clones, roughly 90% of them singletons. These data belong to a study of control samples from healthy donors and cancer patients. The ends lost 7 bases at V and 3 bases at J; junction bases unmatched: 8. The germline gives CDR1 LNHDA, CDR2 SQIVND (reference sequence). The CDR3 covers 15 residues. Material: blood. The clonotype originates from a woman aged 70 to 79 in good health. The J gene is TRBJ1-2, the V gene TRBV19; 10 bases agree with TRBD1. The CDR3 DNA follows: TGTGCCAGTAAGGACGGAGGGACAGGGGACTATGGCTACACCTTC. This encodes CASKDGGTGDYGYTF.